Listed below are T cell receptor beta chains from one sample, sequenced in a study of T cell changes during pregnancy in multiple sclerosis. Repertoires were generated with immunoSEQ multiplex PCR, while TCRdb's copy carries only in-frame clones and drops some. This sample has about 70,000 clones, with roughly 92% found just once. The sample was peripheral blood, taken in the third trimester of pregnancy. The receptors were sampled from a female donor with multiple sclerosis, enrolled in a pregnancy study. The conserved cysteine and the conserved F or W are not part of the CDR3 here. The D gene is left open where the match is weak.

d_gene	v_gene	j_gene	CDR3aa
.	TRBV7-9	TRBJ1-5	ASSFGRDSFSYNQPQH
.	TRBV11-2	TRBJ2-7	ASSRVYEQY
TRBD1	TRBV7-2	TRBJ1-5	ASSLDRGGRQPQH
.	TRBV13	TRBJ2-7	ASSSGGPPYEQY
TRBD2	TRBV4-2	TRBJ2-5	ASSQGGLAGVWGETQY
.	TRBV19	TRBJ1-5	ASSIDRGDQPQH
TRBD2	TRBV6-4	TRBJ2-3	ASSDGRASTDTQY
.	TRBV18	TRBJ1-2	ASSPDRSNYGYT
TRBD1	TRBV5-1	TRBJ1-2	ASSRGQANYGYT
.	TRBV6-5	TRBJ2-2	ASTIGLLNTGELF
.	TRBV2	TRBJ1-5	ASSDQGDQPQH
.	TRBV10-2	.	ASSDIVRGLGEQY
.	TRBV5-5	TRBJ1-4	ASSLEWGAEKLF
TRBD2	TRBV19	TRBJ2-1	ASSPRAGGRNEQF
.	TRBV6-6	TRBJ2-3	ASTIRGLTDTQY
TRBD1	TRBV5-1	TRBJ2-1	ASSLPSGQARYNEQF
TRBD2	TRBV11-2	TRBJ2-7	ASSLEGSGSRYEQY
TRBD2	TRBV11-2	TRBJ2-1	ASSLYYAGGHYNEQF
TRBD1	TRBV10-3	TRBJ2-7	AIRTGNEQY
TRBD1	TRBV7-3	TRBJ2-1	ASSPRQGMYNEQF
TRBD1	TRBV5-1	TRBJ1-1	ASSLRQGIGGTEAF
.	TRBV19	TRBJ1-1	ASSAGIVGTEAF
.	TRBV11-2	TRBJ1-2	ASSSPTSGDSYGYT
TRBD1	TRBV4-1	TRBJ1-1	ASSQYRGTEAF
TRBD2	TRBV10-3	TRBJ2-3	AISDQREGDTQY
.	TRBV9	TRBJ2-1	ASSVVSQYNEQF
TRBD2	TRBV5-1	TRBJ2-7	ASSFTSGSLYEQY
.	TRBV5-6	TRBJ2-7	ASNPGAASYEQY
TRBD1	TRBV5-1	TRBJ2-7	ASRQGTGNSYEQY
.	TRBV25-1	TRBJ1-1	ASSEVGAMNTEAF
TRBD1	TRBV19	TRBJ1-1	ASNPTRLGTGTSEAF
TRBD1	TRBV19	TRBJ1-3	ASVNSRDRAGNTIY
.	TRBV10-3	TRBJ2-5	AIRDSIKETQY
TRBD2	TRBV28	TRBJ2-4	ASSVSSGLAGALAKNIQY
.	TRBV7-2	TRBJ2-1	ASSLVPGGNQF
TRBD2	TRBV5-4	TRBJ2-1	ASSSGLAGFNEQF
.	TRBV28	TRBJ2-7	ASTQGGYEQY
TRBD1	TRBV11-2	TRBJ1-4	ASSWEGQGDEKLF
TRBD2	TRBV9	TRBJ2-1	ASSVGLADNEQF
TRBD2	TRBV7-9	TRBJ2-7	ASSLTSGSYEQY
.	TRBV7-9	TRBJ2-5	ASSLAGHQETQY
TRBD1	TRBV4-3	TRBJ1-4	ASSPDRDGAGGNEKLF
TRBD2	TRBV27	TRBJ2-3	ASSPLAGGPADTQY
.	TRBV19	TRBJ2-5	ASSISGGRIETQY
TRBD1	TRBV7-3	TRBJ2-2	ASRPTGATGELF
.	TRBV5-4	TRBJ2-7	ASSPDSIWSYEQY
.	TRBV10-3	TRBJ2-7	AITADRTYEQY
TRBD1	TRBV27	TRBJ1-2	ASSSRQGIYGYT
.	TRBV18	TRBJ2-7	ASSPPGHPYEQY
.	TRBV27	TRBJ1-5	ASSGQIDQPQH
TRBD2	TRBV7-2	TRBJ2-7	ASSQLAAYEQY
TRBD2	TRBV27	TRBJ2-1	ASSSYLTQREGGNEQF
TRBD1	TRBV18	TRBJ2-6	ASSPGTGGSSGANVLT
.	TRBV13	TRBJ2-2	ASSQNTGELF